This T cell receptor beta chain originates from a study of blood T cell repertoires in COVID-19. Overall study: COVID-19 samples collected from the United States, Italy and Spain covered acute and convalescent phases.

Sequencing was performed with immunoSEQ multiplex PCR; in TCRdb, only in-frame clones are kept and a portion is missing. There are around 620,000 clones in the sample; about 87% occur only once, and approximately 0.3% lies in the top ten. Sequenced: peripheral blood. The clonotype was recovered from a woman under 30 with acute or convalescent COVID-19.

The CDR3 region is CASSSPGGAGRNHEQYF. The CDR3 region has the DNA TGTGCCAGCAGCTCCCCGGGGGGGGCAGGGAGAAACCACGAGCAGTACTTC. V and J are TRBV7-9 and TRBJ2-7; 8 bases align to TRBD2. Germline V gene sequence: CDR1 SEHNR, CDR2 FQNEAQ (reference sequence). The CDR3 totals 17 residues. V trimming: 4 bases; J trimming: 5 bases; junction bases outside the gene matches: 16.